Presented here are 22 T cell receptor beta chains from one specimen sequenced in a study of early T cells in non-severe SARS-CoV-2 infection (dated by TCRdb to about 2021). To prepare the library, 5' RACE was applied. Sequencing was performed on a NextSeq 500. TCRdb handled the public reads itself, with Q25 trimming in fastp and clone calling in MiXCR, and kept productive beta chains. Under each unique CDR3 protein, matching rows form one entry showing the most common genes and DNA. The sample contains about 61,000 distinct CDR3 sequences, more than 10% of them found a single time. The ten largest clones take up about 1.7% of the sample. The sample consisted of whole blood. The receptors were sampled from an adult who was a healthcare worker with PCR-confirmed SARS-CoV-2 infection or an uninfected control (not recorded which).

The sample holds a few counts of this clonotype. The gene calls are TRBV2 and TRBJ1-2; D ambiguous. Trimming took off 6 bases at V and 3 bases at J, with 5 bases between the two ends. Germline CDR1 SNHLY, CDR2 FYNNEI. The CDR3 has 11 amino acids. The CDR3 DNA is TGTGCCAGCAGCAAGGACTATGGCTACACCTTC. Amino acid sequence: CASSKDYGYTF. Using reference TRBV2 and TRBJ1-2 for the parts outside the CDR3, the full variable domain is EPEVTQTPSHQVTQMGQEVILRCVPISNHLYFYWYRQILGQKVEFLVSFYNNEISEKSEIFDDQFSVERPDGSNFTLKIRSTKLEDSAMYFCASSKDYGYTFGSGTRLTVV.

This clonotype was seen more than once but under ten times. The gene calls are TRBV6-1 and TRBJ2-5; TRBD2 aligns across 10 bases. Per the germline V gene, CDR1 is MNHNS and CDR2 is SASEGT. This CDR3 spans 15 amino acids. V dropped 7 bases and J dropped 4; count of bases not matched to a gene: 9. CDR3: CASTQRGGRGETQYF. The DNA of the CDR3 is TGTGCCAGCACCCAGCGGGGGGGCAGAGGAGAGACCCAGTACTTC.

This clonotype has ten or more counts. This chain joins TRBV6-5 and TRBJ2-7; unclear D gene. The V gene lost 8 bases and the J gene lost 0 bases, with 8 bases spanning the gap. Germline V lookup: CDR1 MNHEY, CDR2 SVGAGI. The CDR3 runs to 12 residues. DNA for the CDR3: TGTGCCAGCGCCGAGTTCTCCTACGAGCAGTACTTC. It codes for CASAEFSYEQYF.

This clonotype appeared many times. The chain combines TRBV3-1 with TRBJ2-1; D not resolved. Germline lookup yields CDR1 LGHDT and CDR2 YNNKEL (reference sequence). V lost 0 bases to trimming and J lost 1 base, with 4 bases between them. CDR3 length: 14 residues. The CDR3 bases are TGTGCCAGCAGCCAAGAAGGTTCCTACAATGAGCAGTTCTTC. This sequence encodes CASSQEGSYNEQFF.

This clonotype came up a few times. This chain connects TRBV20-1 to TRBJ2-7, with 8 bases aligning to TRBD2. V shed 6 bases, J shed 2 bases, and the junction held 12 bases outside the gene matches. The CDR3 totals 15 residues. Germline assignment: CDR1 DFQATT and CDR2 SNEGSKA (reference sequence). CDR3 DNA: TGCAGTGCCCGGGGGATAACTAGCGGTCCCTACGAGCAGTACTTC. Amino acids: CSARGITSGPYEQYF.

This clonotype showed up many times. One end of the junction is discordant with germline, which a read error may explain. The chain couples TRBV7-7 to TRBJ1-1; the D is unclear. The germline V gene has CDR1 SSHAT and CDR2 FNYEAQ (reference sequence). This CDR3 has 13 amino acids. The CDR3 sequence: CASSFGRNTEAFF. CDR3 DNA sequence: TGTGCTAGCAGCTTTGGCCGGAACACTGAAGCTTTCTTT.

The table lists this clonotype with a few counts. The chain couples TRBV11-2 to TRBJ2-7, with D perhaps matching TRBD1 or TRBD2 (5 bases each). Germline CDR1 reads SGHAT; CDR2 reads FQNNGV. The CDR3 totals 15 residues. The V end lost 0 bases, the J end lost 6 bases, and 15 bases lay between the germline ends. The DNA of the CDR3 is TGTGCCAGCAGCTTAGATCGGGGCCAGATCTTCGAGCAGTACTTC. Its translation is CASSLDRGQIFEQYF.

CDR3 residues: CASSPQSSGGYSYEQYF. The CDR3 DNA reads as TGTGCCAGCTCACCTCAATCCTCAGGGGGCTACTCCTACGAGCAGTACTTC. The chain uses TRBV18 and TRBJ2-7; 8 bases fit TRBD1. There are 17 residues in the CDR3. J lost 0 bases, V lost 3 bases, and 10 bases had no gene match. Germline V CDR1 and CDR2: KGHSH, LQKENI.

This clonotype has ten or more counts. This CDR3 reads CASSPLTLYSYNEQFF. For the CDR3, the DNA is TGTGCCAGTAGCCCGCTAACCCTGTACTCCTACAATGAGCAGTTCTTC. This chain connects TRBV19 to TRBJ2-1, with D uncertain. V was cut by 6 bases and J by 0 bases, with 15 bases left in between. The CDR3 consists of 16 residues. Germline values: CDR1 LNHDA, CDR2 SQIVND (reference sequence).

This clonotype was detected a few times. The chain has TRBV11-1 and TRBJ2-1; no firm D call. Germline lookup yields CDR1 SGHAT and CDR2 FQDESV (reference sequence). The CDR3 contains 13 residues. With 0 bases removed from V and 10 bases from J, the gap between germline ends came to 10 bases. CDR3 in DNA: TGTGCCAGCAGCTTAGCGCGAGTGACAGAGCAGTTCTTC. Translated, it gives CASSLARVTEQFF.

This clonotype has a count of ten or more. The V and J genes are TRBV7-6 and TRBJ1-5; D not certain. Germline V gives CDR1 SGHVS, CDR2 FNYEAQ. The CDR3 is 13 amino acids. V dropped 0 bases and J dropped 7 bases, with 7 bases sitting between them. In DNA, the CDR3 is TGTGCCAGCAGCTTAGCAGTGGGACAGCCCCAGCATTTT. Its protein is CASSLAVGQPQHF.

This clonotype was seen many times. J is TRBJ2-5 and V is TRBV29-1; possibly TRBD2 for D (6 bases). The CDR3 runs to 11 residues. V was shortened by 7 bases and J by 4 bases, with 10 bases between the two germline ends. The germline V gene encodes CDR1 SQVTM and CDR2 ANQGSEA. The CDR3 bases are TGCAGCGCCCAAGCGGGAGAGACCCAGTACTTC. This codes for CSAQAGETQYF. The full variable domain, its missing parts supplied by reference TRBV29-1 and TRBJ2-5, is SAVISQKPSRDICQRGTSLTIQCQVDSQVTMMFWYRQQPGQSLTLIATANQGSEATYESGFVIDKFPISRPNLTFSTLTVSNMSPEDSSIYLCSAQAGETQYFGPGTRLLVL.

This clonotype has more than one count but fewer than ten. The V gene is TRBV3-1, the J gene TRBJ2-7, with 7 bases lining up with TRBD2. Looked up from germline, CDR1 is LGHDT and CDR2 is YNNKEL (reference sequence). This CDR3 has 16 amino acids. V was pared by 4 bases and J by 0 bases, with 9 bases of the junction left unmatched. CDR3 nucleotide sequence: TGTGCCAGCAGCCCCTTTCCGGGACTACCCTCCTACGAGCAGTACTTC. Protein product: CASSPFPGLPSYEQYF.

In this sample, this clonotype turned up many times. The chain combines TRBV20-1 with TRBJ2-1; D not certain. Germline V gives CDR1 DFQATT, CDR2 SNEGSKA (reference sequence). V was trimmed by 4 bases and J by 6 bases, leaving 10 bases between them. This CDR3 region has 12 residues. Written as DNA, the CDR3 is TGCAGTGCTACGAGAACCCGCAATGAGCAGTTCTTC. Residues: CSATRTRNEQFF.

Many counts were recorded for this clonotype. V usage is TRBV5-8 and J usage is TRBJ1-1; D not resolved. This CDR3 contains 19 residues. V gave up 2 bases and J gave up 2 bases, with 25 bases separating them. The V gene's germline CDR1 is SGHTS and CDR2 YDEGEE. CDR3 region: CASSFEVLIREETNTEAFF. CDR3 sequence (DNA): TGTGCCAGCAGCTTCGAAGTATTGATCCGGGAGGAGACCAACACTGAAGCTTTCTTT.

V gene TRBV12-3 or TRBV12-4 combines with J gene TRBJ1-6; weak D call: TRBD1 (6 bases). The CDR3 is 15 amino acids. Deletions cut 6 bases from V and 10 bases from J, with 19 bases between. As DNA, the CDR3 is TGTGCCAGCAGCCAAACAGGGATGGCCCCCTCACCCCTCCACTTT. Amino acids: CASSQTGMAPSPLHF.

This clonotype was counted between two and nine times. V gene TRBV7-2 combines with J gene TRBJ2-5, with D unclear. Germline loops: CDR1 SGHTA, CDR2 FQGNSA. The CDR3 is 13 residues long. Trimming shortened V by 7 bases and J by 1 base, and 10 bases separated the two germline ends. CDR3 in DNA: TGTGCCAGCACCCGGAGTAGCCAAGAGACCCAGTACTTC. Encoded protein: CASTRSSQETQYF.

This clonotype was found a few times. The CDR3 bases are TGTGCCACCACTCGACCCTCAAACTATGGCTACACCTTC. Protein: CATTRPSNYGYTF. The chain combines TRBV27 with TRBJ1-2; the D is unclear. CDR3 length equals 13 residues. Germline assignment: CDR1 MNHEY and CDR2 SMNVEV (reference sequence). V lost 10 bases, J lost 2 bases, and 14 bases lay in between.

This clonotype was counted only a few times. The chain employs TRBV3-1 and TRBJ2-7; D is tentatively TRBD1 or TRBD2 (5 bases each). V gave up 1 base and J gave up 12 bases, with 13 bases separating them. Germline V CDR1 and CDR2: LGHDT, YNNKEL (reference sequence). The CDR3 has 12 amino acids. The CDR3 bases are TGTGCCAGCAGCCAAGGCGGGTCAGGGTGGTACTTC. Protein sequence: CASSQGGSGWYF.

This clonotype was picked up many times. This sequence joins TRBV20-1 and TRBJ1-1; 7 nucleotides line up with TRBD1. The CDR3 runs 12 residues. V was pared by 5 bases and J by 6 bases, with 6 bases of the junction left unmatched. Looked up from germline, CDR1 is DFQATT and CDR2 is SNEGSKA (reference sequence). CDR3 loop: CSAHLQGAEAFF. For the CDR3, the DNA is TGCAGTGCTCACCTCCAGGGGGCTGAAGCTTTCTTT.

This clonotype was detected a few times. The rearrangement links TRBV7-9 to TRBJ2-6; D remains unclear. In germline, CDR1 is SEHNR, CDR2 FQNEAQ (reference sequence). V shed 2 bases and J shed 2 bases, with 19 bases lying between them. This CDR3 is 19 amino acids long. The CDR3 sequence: CASSLPPVGRSPGANVLTF. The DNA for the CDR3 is TGTGCCAGCAGCTTACCCCCTGTCGGCAGGTCCCCTGGGGCCAACGTCCTGACTTTC.

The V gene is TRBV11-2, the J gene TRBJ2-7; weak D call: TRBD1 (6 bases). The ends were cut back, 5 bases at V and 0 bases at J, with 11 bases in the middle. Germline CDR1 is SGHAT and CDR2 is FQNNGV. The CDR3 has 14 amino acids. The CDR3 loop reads CASSGRDNSYEQYF. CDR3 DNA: TGTGCCAGCAGCGGCCGGGACAACTCCTACGAGCAGTACTTC.